A selection of T cell receptor beta chains follows, all from one sample in a study of a mutant IDH1 vaccine in newly diagnosed glioma. What these receptors recognize is not known. Profiled with immunoSEQ multiplex PCR; TCRdb holds only in-frame clones, not every one. The sample yields more than 35,000 clones, approximately 80% seen once. The sequenced sample was PBMCs, obtained from a glioma patient whose treatment included an IDH1 peptide vaccine. The receptors were gathered from a woman aged 40 to 55 with glioma. Some clones in this sample may be carry-over from other donors' samples. The CDR3 runs from the conserved cysteine through the conserved F or W. The order of the fields is D gene, V gene, J gene, clone size, CDR3 protein, CDR3 DNA. The D gene is left open where the match is weak. Clone size is stated in some rows and not others, as once, few, many or a class when expanded.

d_gene: TRBD2; v_gene: TRBV28; j_gene: TRBJ2-7; abundance: -; CDR3aa: CASSFGGVYEQYF; CDR3nt: TGTGCCAGCAGTTTTGGGGGGGTCTACGAGCAGTACTTC
d_gene: -; v_gene: TRBV19; j_gene: TRBJ1-2; abundance: -; CDR3aa: CASRFGGQKDGYTF; CDR3nt: TGTGCCAGTAGGTTCGGGGGGCAAAAAGATGGCTACACCTTC
d_gene: TRBD1; v_gene: TRBV4-3; j_gene: TRBJ2-1; abundance: once; CDR3aa: CASSQGDRDYNEQFF; CDR3nt: TGCGCCAGCAGCCAAGGGGACAGGGATTACAATGAGCAGTTCTTC
d_gene: TRBD1; v_gene: TRBV28; j_gene: TRBJ2-7; abundance: -; CDR3aa: CASSSSQGQTGYF; CDR3nt: TGTGCCAGCAGTTCCTCTCAGGGACAGACTGGGTACTTC
d_gene: TRBD2; v_gene: TRBV27; j_gene: TRBJ2-7; abundance: -; CDR3aa: CASSSRLAGPKDEQYF; CDR3nt: TGTGCCAGCAGTAGTAGACTAGCGGGCCCAAAGGACGAGCAGTACTTC
d_gene: TRBD1; v_gene: TRBV7-2; j_gene: TRBJ1-5; abundance: -; CDR3aa: CASSFGTGWANQPQHF; CDR3nt: TGTGCCAGCAGCTTCGGGACAGGGTGGGCCAATCAGCCCCAGCATTTT
d_gene: -; v_gene: TRBV6-6; j_gene: TRBJ2-2; abundance: once; CDR3aa: CASSYGAGTGELFF; CDR3nt: TGTGCCAGCAGTTACGGTGCAGGGACCGGGGAGCTGTTTTTT
d_gene: -; v_gene: TRBV7-9; j_gene: TRBJ1-2; abundance: -; CDR3aa: CASIGRQTYGYTF; CDR3nt: TGTGCCAGCATCGGGAGGCAGACCTATGGCTACACCTTC
d_gene: -; v_gene: TRBV10-3; j_gene: TRBJ1-2; abundance: once; CDR3aa: CATADSRNGYTF; CDR3nt: TGTGCCACCGCGGACAGTCGGAATGGCTACACCTTC
d_gene: -; v_gene: TRBV9; j_gene: TRBJ1-5; abundance: -; CDR3aa: CASSPGSSGQPQHF; CDR3nt: TGTGCCAGCAGCCCGGGCTCCTCGGGGCAGCCCCAGCATTTT